These 18 T cell receptor beta chains share one sample of origin, sequenced in a study of blood T cell repertoires in COVID-19 (dated by TCRdb to 2020 to 2021). The library was obtained by the immunoSEQ multiplex PCR assay. Entries here come from immuneACCESS through TCRdb and include only in-frame sequences with V and J called. Some clones fail to appear in such tables; in the studies checked, an unresolved V gene covers under half of the shortfall, and the cause of the remainder is unknown. The sample data list about 220,000 clones, and around 83% of these were observed just once. In total, the top ten clones hold roughly 10% of the sample. The sequenced material came from peripheral blood. The receptor source for this set is a man aged 50 to 60 with active or convalescent COVID-19.

This chain joins TRBV11-2 and TRBJ1-2, with D perhaps TRBD1 (6 bases). Germline V gives CDR1 SGHAT, CDR2 FQNNGV. This CDR3 is built from 15 residues. V lost 4 bases, J lost 8 bases, and 20 bases lay in between. CDR3 residues: CASSSSQGRWGGYTF. The CDR3 DNA follows: TGTGCCAGCAGCTCCTCACAGGGAAGGTGGGGCGGCTACACCTTC.

The chain recombines TRBV9 with TRBJ2-7, with 7 bases that match TRBD2. The V gene end was trimmed by 4 bases and the J gene end by 3 bases; junction bases not matched to a gene: 10. Germline CDR1 is SGDLS and CDR2 is YYNGEE. The CDR3 is 15 residues long. The CDR3 region is CASSYGWRESYEQYF. Written as DNA, the CDR3 is TGTGCCAGCAGCTACGGGTGGCGGGAGAGCTACGAGCAGTACTTC.

This chain joins TRBV14 and TRBJ2-1; no clear D. Germline assignment: CDR1 SGHDN and CDR2 FVKESK. The CDR3 is made up of 12 amino acids. The V gene lost 4 bases and the J gene lost 13 bases, with 14 bases spanning the gap. CDR3 nucleotides: TGTGCCAGCAGCCCCCCCAGCGCATTTCAGTTCTTC. It yields the protein CASSPPSAFQFF.

CDR3 nucleotides: TGTGCCAGCAGCCCGCGGGGGGCCCCTATAGAGACCCAGTACTTC. It specifies CASSPRGAPIETQYF. V gene TRBV9 combines with J gene TRBJ2-5, with 8 bases fitting TRBD2. The junction had 9 bases not matched to a gene; V was cut back by 4 bases and J by 4 bases. CDR1 is SGDLS, CDR2 YYNGEE, per germline. The CDR3 loop spans 15 amino acids.

This clone was counted only a few times. The rearrangement joins TRBV24-1 to TRBJ2-1; TRBD2 aligns across 8 bases. The CDR3 has 18 residues. The germline V gene has CDR1 KGHDR and CDR2 SFDVKD. V was clipped by 4 bases and J by 5 bases; unmatched bases: 15. CDR3 sequence: CATSDSPHSGMRDNEQFF. CDR3 coding DNA: TGTGCCACCAGTGACTCCCCCCATAGCGGGATGAGGGACAATGAGCAGTTCTTC.

The rearrangement joins TRBV5-1 to TRBJ2-1; the match to TRBD2 covers 8 bases. Losses at the gene ends were 0 bases for V and 5 bases for J; bases not matched to a gene: 4. Germline values: CDR1 SGHRS, CDR2 YFSETQ. The CDR3 totals 15 residues. CDR3 sequence: CASSLGLAGNNEQFF. CDR3 bases: TGCGCCAGCAGCTTGGGGTTAGCGGGAAACAATGAGCAGTTCTTC.

This clone appeared a single time. V gene TRBV6-5 combines with J gene TRBJ1-1; D is uncertain. V lost 2 bases to trimming and J lost 11 bases, with 12 bases between them. The CDR3 is 12 residues long. The V gene's germline CDR1 is MNHEY and CDR2 SVGAGI. The CDR3 DNA follows: TGTGCCAGCAGTTACCCGGGGAGTGAGGCTTTCTTT. Translating gives CASSYPGSEAFF.

This clone was seen just once. The chain carries TRBV6-5 and TRBJ2-2, with TRBD1 identical over 8 bases. The V gene end was trimmed by 7 bases and the J gene end by 3 bases; junction bases not matched to a gene: 4. The CDR3 totals 14 residues. Germline V gene data show CDR1 as MNHEY and CDR2 as SVGAGI. This chain's CDR3 is CASKNRGDTGELFF. DNA of the CDR3: TGTGCCAGCAAAAACAGGGGGGACACCGGGGAGCTGTTTTTT.

The J gene is TRBJ2-7, the V gene TRBV9; 7 bases map to TRBD2. This CDR3 contains 15 residues. CDR1 is SGDLS, CDR2 YYNGEE, per germline. V gave up 0 bases and J gave up 0 bases; unmatched junction bases: 3. This CDR3 is CASSVGLADSYEQYF. DNA for the CDR3: TGTGCCAGCAGCGTAGGACTAGCAGACTCCTACGAGCAGTACTTC. The complete variable domain, with remaining parts taken from reference TRBV9 and TRBJ2-7, reads DSGVTQTPKHLITATGQRVTLRCSPRSGDLSVYWYQQSLDQGLQFLIQYYNGEERAKGNILERFSAQQFPDLHSELNLSSLELGDSALYFCASSVGLADSYEQYFGPGTRLTVT.

This clone was picked up one time. This rearrangement joins TRBV5-1 to TRBJ1-6; D is ambiguous. This CDR3 region has 13 residues. The germline V gene has CDR1 SGHRS and CDR2 YFSETQ. V lost 1 base and J lost 5, with 4 bases in between. CDR3 residues: CASSLSDNSPLHF. CDR3 bases: TGCGCCAGCAGCTTGTCAGATAATTCACCCCTCCACTTT.

V gene TRBV7-2 combines with J gene TRBJ1-4, with 8 bases fitting TRBD1. CDR1 SGHTA and CDR2 FQGNSA come from the germline V gene. CDR3 length: 14 residues. Losses at the gene ends were 4 bases for V and 7 bases for J; bases not matched to a gene: 5. CDR3 residues: CASSSTGGGEKLFF. The CDR3 DNA reads as TGTGCCAGCAGCTCAACAGGGGGAGGTGAAAAACTGTTTTTT.

The rearrangement uses TRBV11-2 and TRBJ1-6; tentative D call: TRBD1 (5 bases). The V and J ends lost 1 base and 8 bases respectively, with 9 bases between them. CDR3 size: 14 residues. CDR1 is SGHAT and CDR2 is FQNNGV in the germline V gene. CDR3 sequence: CASSLVGGDSPLHF. CDR3 coding DNA: TGTGCCAGCAGCTTAGTGGGGGGGGATTCACCCCTCCACTTT.

CDR3 nucleotide sequence: TGCAGTGCTAGTCCCGGGACAGGGATGGAGCCCCAGCATTTT. It yields the protein CSASPGTGMEPQHF. V is TRBV20-1 and J is TRBJ1-5, with TRBD1 matching 9 bases. Germline lookup yields CDR1 DFQATT and CDR2 SNEGSKA (reference sequence). Germline trimming cut 3 bases from V and 8 bases from J; bases unmatched to any gene: 8. The CDR3 has 14 residues.

This clone turned up a few times. This chain links TRBV6-5 with TRBJ1-6, with D uncertain. V was pared by 3 bases and J by 6 bases, with 15 bases between. CDR3 length equals 16 residues. CDR1 and CDR2 from the germline V gene are MNHEY and SVGAGI. CDR3: CASSYNLGGLNSPLHF. For the CDR3, the DNA is TGTGCCAGCAGTTATAACCTTGGAGGCCTTAATTCACCCCTCCACTTT.

This clone came up a few times. V is TRBV11-2 and J is TRBJ2-7, with D perhaps matching TRBD2 (6 bases). The CDR3 consists of 13 residues. Trimming took off 5 bases at V and 7 bases at J, with 15 bases between the two ends. Per germline, CDR1 SGHAT and CDR2 FQNNGV. CDR3 sequence reads: CASSPGDSLEQYV. The CDR3 nucleotides read TGTGCCAGCAGCCCGGGGGACTCCCTGGAGCAGTACGTC.

J is TRBJ1-1 and V is TRBV28, with no clear D. CDR3 length equals 12 residues. Germline-derived CDR1 and CDR2 are MDHEN and SYDVKM. V gave up 5 bases and J gave up 8 bases, with 12 bases separating them. CDR3 coding DNA: TGTGCCAGCAGTCCTAGATTTACAGAAGCTTTCTTT. Translation: CASSPRFTEAFF.

The chain links TRBV19 to TRBJ1-1; 10 nucleotides line up with TRBD1. Germline values: CDR1 LNHDA, CDR2 SQIVND (reference sequence). The V and J ends lost 4 bases and 0 bases, in that order; junction bases with no gene match: 11. The CDR3 runs to 18 residues. CDR3 coding DNA: TGTGCCAGTAGTAAACCCTGGACAGGGGGGGGCCTGAACACTGAAGCTTTCTTT. It yields the protein CASSKPWTGGGLNTEAFF.

J is TRBJ1-2 and V is TRBV2; D call uncertain. CDR1 and CDR2 from the germline V gene are SNHLY and FYNNEI. The CDR3 has 14 amino acids. Trimming shortened V by 7 bases and J by 0 bases, and 12 bases separated the two germline ends. The CDR3: CASTPRVANYGYTF. The CDR3, as DNA: TGTGCCAGCACCCCGCGGGTAGCTAACTATGGCTACACCTTC. Full variable domain (missing parts from reference TRBV2 and TRBJ1-2): EPEVTQTPSHQVTQMGQEVILRCVPISNHLYFYWYRQILGQKVEFLVSFYNNEISEKSEIFDDQFSVERPDGSNFTLKIRSTKLEDSAMYFCASTPRVANYGYTFGSGTRLTVV.